Below are 13 T cell receptor beta chains sequenced from a single sample in a study of response to subunit inactivated influenza vaccine. Each CDR3 protein is one row after TCRdb ran MiXCR on the RT-PCR reads. The sample includes roughly 760,000 distinct CDR3 sequences, over 20% seen only once; the top ten take 10%. Here the sequenced sample was PBMCs from blood, taken more than 4 days after vaccination. The receptors shown here come from a man between 50 and 59 years old who received an inactivated influenza vaccine.

Worth noting for this clonotype: Germline and junction disagree at one end, which may indicate a read error. The chain carries TRBV7-7 and TRBJ2-5; D not resolved. This CDR3 region has 14 residues. Germline values: CDR1 SSHAT, CDR2 FNYEAQ (reference sequence). CDR3 DNA sequence: TGTGCTAGCAGCTTACGACTGTACCAAGAGACCCAGTACTTC. This translates into CASSLRLYQETQYF.

The V and J genes are TRBV20-1 and TRBJ1-2, with D uncertain. With 5 bases removed from V and 6 bases from J, the gap between germline ends came to 7 bases. Germline V gene lookup returns CDR1 DFQATT and CDR2 SNEGSKA (reference sequence). This CDR3 spans 10 amino acids. CDR3 nucleotides: TGCAGTGCTCCAGCAGATGGCTACACCTTC. As protein: CSAPADGYTF.

This clonotype was seen a few times. The chain combines TRBV5-5 with TRBJ2-1; tentative D call: TRBD1 (6 bases). With 6 bases removed from V and 5 bases from J, the gap between germline ends came to 12 bases. Germline CDR1 reads SGHKS; CDR2 reads YYEKEE (reference sequence). This CDR3 is built from 13 residues. The CDR3 spells CASNRALDNEQFF. The CDR3 DNA sequence: TGTGCCAGCAACAGGGCCTTGGACAATGAGCAGTTCTTC.

The J gene is TRBJ2-1, the V gene TRBV6-2 or TRBV6-3; no reliable D call. There are 13 residues in the CDR3. Between the trimmed V and J ends, which lost 2 bases and 8 bases, there was a span of 10 bases. Germline CDR1 reads MNHEY; CDR2 reads SVGEGT. CDR3 protein: CASSYPPRDEQFF. CDR3 coding DNA: TGTGCCAGCAGTTACCCCCCCCGCGATGAGCAGTTCTTC.

The chain couples TRBV5-1 to TRBJ2-3, with 8 bases that match TRBD1. V was clipped by 6 bases and J by 6 bases; unmatched bases: 12. This CDR3 spans 15 amino acids. Germline CDR1 reads SGHRS; CDR2 reads YFSETQ. For the CDR3, the DNA is TGCGCCAGCACCCCGGGGACAGGAGGTTCGGATACGCAGTATTTT. The encoded protein is CASTPGTGGSDTQYF.

This chain connects TRBV6-5 to TRBJ2-3, with 8 bases identical to TRBD2. The length of the CDR3 is 14 residues. CDR1 and CDR2 (germline): MNHEY, SVGAGI. V gave up 0 bases and J gave up 12 bases; unmatched junction bases: 8. As DNA, the CDR3 is TGTGCCAGCAGTTACTCGAACGGGAGGGAGGCTCAGTATTTT. It yields the protein CASSYSNGREAQYF.

This clonotype has only a few counts. The genes are TRBV3-1 and TRBJ1-2; no reliable D call. V was shortened by 4 bases and J by 8 bases, with 14 bases between the two germline ends. Germline CDR1 LGHDT, CDR2 YNNKEL (reference sequence). CDR3 length: 13 amino acids. Here the CDR3 reads CASSPEAVMGYTF. As DNA, the CDR3 is TGTGCCAGCAGCCCAGAAGCAGTTATGGGCTACACCTTC.

This clonotype was observed many times. The chain has TRBV4-1 and TRBJ1-1; TRBD1 matches 7 bases. The V gene end was trimmed by 4 bases and the J gene end by 3 bases; junction bases not matched to a gene: 8. The germline V gene encodes CDR1 MGHRA and CDR2 YSYEKL. This CDR3 comprises 15 residues. The CDR3 loop reads CASSRKKTGDTEAFF. CDR3 DNA: TGCGCCAGCAGCCGAAAGAAAACAGGGGACACTGAAGCTTTCTTT.

The chain has TRBV21-1 and TRBJ2-7; the D segment call TRBD1 is taken from the table without a DNA check. TRBV21-1 corresponds to a pseudogene. There are 11 residues in the CDR3. This CDR3 reads CASTGGDEQYF. CDR3 nucleotides: TGTGCCAGCACAGGGGGGGACGAGCAGTACTTC.

The chain joins TRBV4-2 to TRBJ2-3; 12 bases are a match to TRBD1. The CDR3 consists of 14 residues. V dropped 4 bases and J dropped 6; count of bases not matched to a gene: 2. Germline V gene sequence: CDR1 LGHNA, CDR2 YNFKEQ. The CDR3 DNA follows: TGTGCCAGCAGCCGGGGGACAGGGGGCGATACGCAGTATTTT. The encoded protein is CASSRGTGGDTQYF.

This clonotype has more than one count but fewer than ten. V usage is TRBV4-1 and J usage is TRBJ1-2, with D tentatively TRBD1 (5 bases). The CDR3 extends over 15 amino acids. V lost 4 bases, J lost 4 bases, and 16 bases lay in between. Germline assignment: CDR1 MGHRA and CDR2 YSYEKL. CDR3 nucleotides: TGCGCCAGCAGCCCCGATCGCGGCACAGGCTATGGCTACACCTTC. This codes for CASSPDRGTGYGYTF.

The chain carries TRBV6-1 and TRBJ2-3; D ambiguous. The V end lost 6 bases, the J end lost 4 bases, and 20 bases lay between the germline ends. The CDR3 extends over 16 amino acids. Germline V gene lookup returns CDR1 MNHNS and CDR2 SASEGT. The CDR3, as DNA: TGTGCCAGCAGGGGTAATGGGTGGTTTCGTGCAGATACGCAGTATTTT. This encodes CASRGNGWFRADTQYF.

The chain recombines TRBV5-5 with TRBJ1-2; D unclear. The CDR3 is 11 residues long. Between the trimmed V and J ends, which lost 4 bases and 9 bases, there was a span of 10 bases. In germline, CDR1 is SGHKS, CDR2 YYEKEE (reference sequence). This CDR3 reads CASSLGLSYTF. The CDR3 DNA reads as TGTGCCAGCAGCCTCGGTTTGAGCTACACCTTC.